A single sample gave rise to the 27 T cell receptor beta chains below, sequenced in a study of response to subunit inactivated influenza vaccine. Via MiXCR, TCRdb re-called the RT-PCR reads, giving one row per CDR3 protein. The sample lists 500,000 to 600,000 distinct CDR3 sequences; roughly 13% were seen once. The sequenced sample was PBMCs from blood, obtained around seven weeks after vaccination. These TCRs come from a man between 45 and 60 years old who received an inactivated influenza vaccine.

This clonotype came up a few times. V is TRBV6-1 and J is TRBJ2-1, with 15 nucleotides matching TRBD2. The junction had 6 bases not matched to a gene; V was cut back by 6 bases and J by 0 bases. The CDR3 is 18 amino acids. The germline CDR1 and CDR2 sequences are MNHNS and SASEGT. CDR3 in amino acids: CASSTRTSGRASYNEQFF. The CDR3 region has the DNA TGTGCCAGCAGCACCCGGACTAGCGGGAGGGCCTCCTACAATGAGCAGTTCTTC.

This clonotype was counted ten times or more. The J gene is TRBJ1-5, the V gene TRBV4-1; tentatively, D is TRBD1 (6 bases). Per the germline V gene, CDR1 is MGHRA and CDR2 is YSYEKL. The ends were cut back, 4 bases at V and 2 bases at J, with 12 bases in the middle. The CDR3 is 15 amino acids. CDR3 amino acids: CASSLYREGNQPQHF. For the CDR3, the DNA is TGCGCCAGCAGCCTTTACAGGGAGGGCAATCAGCCCCAGCATTTT.

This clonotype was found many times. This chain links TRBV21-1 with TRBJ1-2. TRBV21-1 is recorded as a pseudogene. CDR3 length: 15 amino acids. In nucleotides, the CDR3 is TGTGCCAGCAGCAAAATACGGGGTTGGATCCATGGCTACACCTTC. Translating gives CASSKIRGWIHGYTF.

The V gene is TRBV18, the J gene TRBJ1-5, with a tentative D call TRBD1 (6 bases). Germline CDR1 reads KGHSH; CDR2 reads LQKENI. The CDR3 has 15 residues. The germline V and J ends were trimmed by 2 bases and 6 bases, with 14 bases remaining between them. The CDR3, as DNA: TGTGCCAGCTCACCAGGGGGCGGAAAAGGTCAGCCCCAGCATTTT. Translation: CASSPGGGKGQPQHF. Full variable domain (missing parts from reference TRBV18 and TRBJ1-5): NAGVMQNPRHLVRRRGQEARLRCSPMKGHSHVYWYRQLPEEGLKFMVYLQKENIIDESGMPKERFSAEFPKEGPSILRIQQVVRGDSAAYFCASSPGGGKGQPQHFGDGTRLSIL.

CDR3 amino acids: CASSQDWTGSNTDTQYF. For the CDR3, the DNA is TGTGCCAGCAGCCAAGATTGGACAGGCTCTAACACAGATACGCAGTATTTT. This chain connects TRBV4-2 to TRBJ2-3; 7 nucleotides agree with TRBD1. The CDR3 loop spans 17 amino acids. The trim removed 0 bases at V and 2 bases at J, leaving 8 bases unmatched. Per the germline V gene, CDR1 is LGHNA and CDR2 is YNFKEQ.

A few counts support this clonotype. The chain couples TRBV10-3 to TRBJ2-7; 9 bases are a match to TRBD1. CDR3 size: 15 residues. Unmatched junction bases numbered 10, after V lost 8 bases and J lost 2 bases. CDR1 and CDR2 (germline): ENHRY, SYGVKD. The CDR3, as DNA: TGTGCCATCCAGACCGGGACAGGGCCCCCCTACGAGCAGTACTTC. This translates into CAIQTGTGPPYEQYF.

Written as DNA, the CDR3 is TGTGCCATCAGTCCTGATAGGCTAGCGGGGAACAAAAACATTCAGTACTTC. This gives the protein CAISPDRLAGNKNIQYF. The chain carries TRBV10-3 and TRBJ2-4; 9 nucleotides agree with TRBD2. V dropped 5 bases and J dropped 3; count of bases not matched to a gene: 11. Germline CDR1 is ENHRY and CDR2 is SYGVKD. The CDR3 totals 17 residues.

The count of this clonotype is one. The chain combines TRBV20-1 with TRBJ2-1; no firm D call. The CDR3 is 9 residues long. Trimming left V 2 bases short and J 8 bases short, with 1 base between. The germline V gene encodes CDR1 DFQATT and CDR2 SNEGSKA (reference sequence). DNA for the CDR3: TGCAGTGCTAGACATGAGCAGTTCTTC. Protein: CSARHEQFF.

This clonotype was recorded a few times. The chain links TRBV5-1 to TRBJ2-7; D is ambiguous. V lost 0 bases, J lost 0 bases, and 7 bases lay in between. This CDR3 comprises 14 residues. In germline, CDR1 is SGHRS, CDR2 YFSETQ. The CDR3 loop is CASSLGWGSYEQYF. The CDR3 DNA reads TGCGCCAGCAGCTTGGGATGGGGCTCCTACGAGCAGTACTTC.

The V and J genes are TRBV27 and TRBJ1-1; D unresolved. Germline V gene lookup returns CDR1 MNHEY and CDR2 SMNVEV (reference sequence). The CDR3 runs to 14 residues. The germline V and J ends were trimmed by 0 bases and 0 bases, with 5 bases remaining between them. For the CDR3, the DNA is TGTGCCAGCAGTTTATCTATTCTGAACACTGAAGCTTTCTTT. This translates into CASSLSILNTEAFF.

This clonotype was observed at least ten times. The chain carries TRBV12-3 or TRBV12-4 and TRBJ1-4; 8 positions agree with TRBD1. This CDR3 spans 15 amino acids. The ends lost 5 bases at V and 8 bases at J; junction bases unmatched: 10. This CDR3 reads CASSGSGGVGEKLFF. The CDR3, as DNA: TGTGCCAGCAGTGGCTCAGGGGGCGTGGGGGAAAAACTGTTTTTT.

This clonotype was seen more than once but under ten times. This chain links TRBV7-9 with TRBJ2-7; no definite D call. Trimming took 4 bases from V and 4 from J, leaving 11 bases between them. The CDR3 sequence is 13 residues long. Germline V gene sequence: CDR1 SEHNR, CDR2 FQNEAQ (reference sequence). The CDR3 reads CASSSMGLYEQYF. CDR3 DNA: TGTGCCAGCAGCTCAATGGGCCTATACGAGCAGTACTTC.

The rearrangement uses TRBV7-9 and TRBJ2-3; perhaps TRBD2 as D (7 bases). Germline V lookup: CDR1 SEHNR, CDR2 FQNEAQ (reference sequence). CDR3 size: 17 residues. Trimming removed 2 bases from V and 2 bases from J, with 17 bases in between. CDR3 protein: CASSLSLGGGYTDTQYF. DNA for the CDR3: TGTGCCAGCAGCTTAAGTCTCGGCGGGGGCTACACAGATACGCAGTATTTT.

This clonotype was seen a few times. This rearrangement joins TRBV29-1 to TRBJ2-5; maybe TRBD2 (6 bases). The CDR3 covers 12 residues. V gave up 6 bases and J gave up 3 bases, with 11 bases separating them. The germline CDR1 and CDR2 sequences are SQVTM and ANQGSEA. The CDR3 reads CSVTTGEETQYF. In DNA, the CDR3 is TGCAGCGTCACGACGGGGGAAGAGACCCAGTACTTC.

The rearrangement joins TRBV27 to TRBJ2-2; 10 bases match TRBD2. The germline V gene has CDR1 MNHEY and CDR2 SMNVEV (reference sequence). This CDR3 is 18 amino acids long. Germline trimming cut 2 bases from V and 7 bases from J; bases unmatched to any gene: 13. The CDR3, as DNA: TGTGCCAGCAGTTTACAAAATCTAGCGGGAGTGGTCAGCGGGGAGCTGTTTTTT. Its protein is CASSLQNLAGVVSGELFF.

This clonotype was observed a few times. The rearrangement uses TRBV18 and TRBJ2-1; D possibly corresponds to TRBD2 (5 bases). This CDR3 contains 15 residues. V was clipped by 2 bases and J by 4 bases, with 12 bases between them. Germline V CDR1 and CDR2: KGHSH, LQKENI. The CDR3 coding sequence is TGTGCCAGCTCACCATCAATGGACTGGTACAATGAGCAGTTCTTC. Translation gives CASSPSMDWYNEQFF.

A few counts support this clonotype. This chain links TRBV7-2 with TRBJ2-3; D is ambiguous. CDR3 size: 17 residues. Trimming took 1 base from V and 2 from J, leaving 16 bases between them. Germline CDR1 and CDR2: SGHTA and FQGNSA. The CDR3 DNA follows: TGTGCCAGCAGCTTAGTGCCCCCCCCAGCGACCACAGATACGCAGTATTTT. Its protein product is CASSLVPPPATTDTQYF.

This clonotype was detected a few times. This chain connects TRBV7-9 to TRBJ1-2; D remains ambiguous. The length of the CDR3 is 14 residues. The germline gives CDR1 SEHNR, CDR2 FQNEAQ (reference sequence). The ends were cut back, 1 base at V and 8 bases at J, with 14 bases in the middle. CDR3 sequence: CASSLETALAGYTF. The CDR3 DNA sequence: TGTGCCAGCAGCTTAGAAACAGCCTTGGCGGGCTACACCTTC.

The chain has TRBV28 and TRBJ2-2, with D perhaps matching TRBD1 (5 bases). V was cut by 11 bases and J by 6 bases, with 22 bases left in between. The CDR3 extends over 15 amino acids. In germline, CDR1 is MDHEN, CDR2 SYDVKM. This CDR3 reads CACNMGREAPGELFF. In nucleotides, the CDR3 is TGTGCCTGCAACATGGGCAGGGAAGCCCCCGGGGAGCTGTTTTTT.

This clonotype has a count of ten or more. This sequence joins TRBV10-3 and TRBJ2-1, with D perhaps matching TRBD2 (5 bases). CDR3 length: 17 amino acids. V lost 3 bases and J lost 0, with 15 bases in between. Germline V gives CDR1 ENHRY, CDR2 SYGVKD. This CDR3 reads CAISDPADSDSYNEQFF. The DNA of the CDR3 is TGTGCCATCAGTGACCCCGCGGACTCCGACTCCTACAATGAGCAGTTCTTC.

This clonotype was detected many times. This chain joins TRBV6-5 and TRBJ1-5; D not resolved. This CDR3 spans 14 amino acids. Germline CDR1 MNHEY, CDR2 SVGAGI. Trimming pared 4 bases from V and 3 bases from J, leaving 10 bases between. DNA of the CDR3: TGTGCCAGCAGTTCCATTGGACTCAATCAGCCCCAGCATTTT. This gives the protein CASSSIGLNQPQHF.

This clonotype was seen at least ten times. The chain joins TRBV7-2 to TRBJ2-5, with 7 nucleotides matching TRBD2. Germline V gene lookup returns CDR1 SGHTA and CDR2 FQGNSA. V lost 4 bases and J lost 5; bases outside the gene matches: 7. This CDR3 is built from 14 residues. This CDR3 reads CASSSGLVSETQYF. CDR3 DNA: TGTGCCAGCAGCTCAGGACTAGTGAGCGAGACCCAGTACTTC.

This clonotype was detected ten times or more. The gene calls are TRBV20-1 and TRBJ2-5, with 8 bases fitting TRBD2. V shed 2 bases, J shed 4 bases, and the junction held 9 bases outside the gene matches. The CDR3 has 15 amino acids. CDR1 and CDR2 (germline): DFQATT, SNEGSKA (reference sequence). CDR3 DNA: TGCAGTGCTAGAACGGGGCCGGGACTAGGAGAGACCCAGTACTTC. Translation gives CSARTGPGLGETQYF.

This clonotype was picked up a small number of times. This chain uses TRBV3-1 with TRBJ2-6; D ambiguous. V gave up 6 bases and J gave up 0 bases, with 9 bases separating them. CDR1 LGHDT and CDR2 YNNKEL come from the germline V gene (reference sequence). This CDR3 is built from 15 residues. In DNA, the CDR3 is TGTGCCAGCAGTCAATGGAGCTCTGGGGCCAACGTCCTGACTTTC. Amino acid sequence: CASSQWSSGANVLTF.

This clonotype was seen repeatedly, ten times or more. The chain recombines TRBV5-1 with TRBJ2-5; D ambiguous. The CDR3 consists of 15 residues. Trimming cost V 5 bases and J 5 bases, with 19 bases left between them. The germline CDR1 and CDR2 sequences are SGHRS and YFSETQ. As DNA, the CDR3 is TGCGCCAGCAGACCAGCAACAGTAGTTGGGGAGACCCAGTACTTC. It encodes CASRPATVVGETQYF.

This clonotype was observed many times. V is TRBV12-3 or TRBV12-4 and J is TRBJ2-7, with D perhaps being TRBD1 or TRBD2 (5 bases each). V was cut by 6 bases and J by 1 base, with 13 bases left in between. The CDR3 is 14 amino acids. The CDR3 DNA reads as TGTGCCAGCAGCGCCGGGACGGGGTCCTACGAGCAGTACTTC. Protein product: CASSAGTGSYEQYF.

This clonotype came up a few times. CDR3 nucleotide sequence: TGTGCCATCAGTGACCAGGGATTGTCTTACTACGAGCAGTACTTC. It codes for CAISDQGLSYYEQYF. This chain links TRBV10-3 with TRBJ2-7, with D perhaps TRBD1 (5 bases). The germline V and J ends were trimmed by 3 bases and 3 bases, with 15 bases remaining between them. The germline V gene encodes CDR1 ENHRY and CDR2 SYGVKD. CDR3 length: 15 residues.